This T cell receptor beta chain was observed in a study of OX40 agonist ivuxolimab in advanced cancers. Turning to the study itself: The dose of intravenous ivuxolimab that patients received every 2 weeks ranged from 0.01 to 10 mg/kg. The study, taken as a whole, reports: Low normalized T-cell clonal expansion was additionally recorded for some nonresponders.

Method: immunoSEQ multiplex PCR; TCRdb's copy keeps in-frame clones and lacks some. This sample yields tens of thousands of clones, of which 75% to 90% are seen a single time; about 13% belongs to the top ten. This CDR3 contains 14 residues. Germline V gene data show CDR1 as LNHDA and CDR2 as SQIVND (reference sequence). Trimming stripped 7 bases from V and 0 bases from J, with 9 bases between. Samples of blood were obtained at baseline, on cycle 4 day 1, and on cycle 7 day 1. Points on this clone: Its antigen is unknown.

Here the sequenced sample was CD4+ or CD8+ T cells sorted from blood, taken in a trial of the OX40 agonist ivuxolimab. The chain links TRBV19 to TRBJ2-2; D possibly corresponds to TRBD1 (5 bases). The TCR originated in an adult with an advanced solid tumor such as melanoma, head and neck, liver or kidney cancer. This chain's CDR3 is CASISGTNTGELFF. CDR3 DNA: TGTGCCAGTATTTCAGGGACGAACACCGGGGAGCTGTTTTTT. The variable domain in full, with the rest retrieved from reference TRBV19 and TRBJ2-2, is DGGITQSPKYLFRKEGQNVTLSCEQNLNHDAMYWYRQDPGQGLRLIYYSQIVNDFQKGDIAEGYSVSREKKESFPLTVTSAQKNPTAFYLCASISGTNTGELFFGEGSRLTVL.